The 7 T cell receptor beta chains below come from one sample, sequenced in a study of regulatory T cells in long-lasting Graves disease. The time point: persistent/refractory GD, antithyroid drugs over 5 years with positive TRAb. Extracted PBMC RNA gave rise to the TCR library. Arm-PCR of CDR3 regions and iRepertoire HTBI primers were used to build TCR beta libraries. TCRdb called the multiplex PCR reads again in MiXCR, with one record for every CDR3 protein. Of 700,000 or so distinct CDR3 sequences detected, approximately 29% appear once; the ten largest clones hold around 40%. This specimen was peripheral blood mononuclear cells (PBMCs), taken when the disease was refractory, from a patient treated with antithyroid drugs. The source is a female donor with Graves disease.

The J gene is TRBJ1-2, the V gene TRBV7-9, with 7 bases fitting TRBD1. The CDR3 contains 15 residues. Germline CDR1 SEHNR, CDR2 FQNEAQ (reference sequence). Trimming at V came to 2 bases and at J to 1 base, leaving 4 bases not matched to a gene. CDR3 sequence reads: CASSLSSGGNYGYTF. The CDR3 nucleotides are TGTGCCAGCAGCTTAAGTTCAGGGGGTAACTATGGCTACACCTTC.

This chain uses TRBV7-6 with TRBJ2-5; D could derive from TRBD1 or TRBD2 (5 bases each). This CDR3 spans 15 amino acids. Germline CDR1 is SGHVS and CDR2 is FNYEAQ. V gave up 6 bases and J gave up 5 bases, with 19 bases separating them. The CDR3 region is CASSQGVGSLETQYF. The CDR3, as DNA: TGTGCCAGCAGTCAAGGGGTAGGGAGCTTGGAGACCCAGTACTTC.

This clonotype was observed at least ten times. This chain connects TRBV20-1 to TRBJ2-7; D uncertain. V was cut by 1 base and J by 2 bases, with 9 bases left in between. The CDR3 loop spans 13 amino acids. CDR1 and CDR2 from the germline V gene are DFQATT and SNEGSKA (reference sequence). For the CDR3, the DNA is TGCAGTGCTAGAGGTGAAGGGACCTACGAGCAGTACTTC. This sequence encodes CSARGEGTYEQYF.

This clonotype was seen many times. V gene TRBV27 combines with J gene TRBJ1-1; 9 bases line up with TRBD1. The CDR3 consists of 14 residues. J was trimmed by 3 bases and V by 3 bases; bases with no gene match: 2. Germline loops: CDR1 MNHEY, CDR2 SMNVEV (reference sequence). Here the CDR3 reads CASSLGTGYTEAFF. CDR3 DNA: TGTGCCAGCAGTTTGGGGACAGGGTACACTGAAGCTTTCTTT.

CDR3 amino acids: CASSLGVSTFNEKLFF. CDR3 sequence (DNA): TGTGCCAGCAGCTTGGGCGTCTCTACCTTTAATGAAAAACTGTTTTTT. J is TRBJ1-4 and V is TRBV5-6; D is unresolved. CDR1 is SGHDT, CDR2 YYEEEE, per germline. V was pared by 0 bases and J by 4 bases, with 13 bases between. The CDR3 extends over 16 amino acids.

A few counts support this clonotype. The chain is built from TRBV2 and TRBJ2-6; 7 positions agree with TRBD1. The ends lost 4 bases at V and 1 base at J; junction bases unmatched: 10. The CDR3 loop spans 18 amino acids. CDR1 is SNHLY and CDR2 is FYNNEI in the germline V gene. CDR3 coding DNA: TGTGCCAGCAGTGGACCCGGGACAGCCCCATCTGGGGCCAACGTCCTGACTTTC. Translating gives CASSGPGTAPSGANVLTF.

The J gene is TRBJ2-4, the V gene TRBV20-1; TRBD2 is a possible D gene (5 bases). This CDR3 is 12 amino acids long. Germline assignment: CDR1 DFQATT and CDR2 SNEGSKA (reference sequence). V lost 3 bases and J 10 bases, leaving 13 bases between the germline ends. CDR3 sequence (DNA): TGCAGTGCTAGGCGTCTAGCCCAAATTCAGTACTTC. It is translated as CSARRLAQIQYF.